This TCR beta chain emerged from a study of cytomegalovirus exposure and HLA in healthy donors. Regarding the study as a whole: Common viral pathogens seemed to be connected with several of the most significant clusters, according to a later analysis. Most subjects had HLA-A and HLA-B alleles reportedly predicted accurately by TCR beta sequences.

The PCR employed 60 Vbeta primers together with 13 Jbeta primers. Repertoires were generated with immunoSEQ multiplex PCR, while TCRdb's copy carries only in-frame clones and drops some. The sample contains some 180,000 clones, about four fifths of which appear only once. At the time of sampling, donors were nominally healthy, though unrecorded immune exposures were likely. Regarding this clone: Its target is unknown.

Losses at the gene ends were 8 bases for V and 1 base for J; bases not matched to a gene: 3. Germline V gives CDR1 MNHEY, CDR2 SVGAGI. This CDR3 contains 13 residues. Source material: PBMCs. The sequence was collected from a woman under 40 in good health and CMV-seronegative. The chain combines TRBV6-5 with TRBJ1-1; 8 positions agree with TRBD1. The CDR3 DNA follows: TGTGCCAGCGGACAGGGACGGAACACTGAAGCTTTCTTT. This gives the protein CASGQGRNTEAFF.